The 26 T cell receptor beta chains reported below all come from one sample, sequenced in a study of blood T cell repertoires in COVID-19. Assay: immunoSEQ multiplex PCR; the TCRdb copy retains only in-frame clones and omits some. The top ten clones hold about 7% of a sample with about 190,000 clones, around 90% of them seen once. The specimen was peripheral blood. The receptors derive from a man aged 40-50 years with acute or convalescent COVID-19.

The V call is TRBV19, the J call TRBJ1-2, with D unclear. Germline V gene lookup returns CDR1 LNHDA and CDR2 SQIVND (reference sequence). This CDR3 comprises 14 residues. Trimming took off 4 bases at V and 6 bases at J, with 15 bases between the two ends. The chain's CDR3 is CASSTPGGFDGYTF. CDR3 DNA sequence: TGTGCCAGTAGTACCCCGGGAGGGTTTGATGGCTACACCTTC. The variable domain in full, completed from reference TRBV19 and TRBJ1-2, reads DGGITQSPKYLFRKEGQNVTLSCEQNLNHDAMYWYRQDPGQGLRLIYYSQIVNDFQKGDIAEGYSVSREKKESFPLTVTSAQKNPTAFYLCASSTPGGFDGYTFGSGTRLTVV.

This chain connects TRBV25-1 to TRBJ1-2; D may be TRBD1 (6 bases). Trimming removed 6 bases from V and 8 bases from J, with 10 bases in between. CDR3 length: 11 residues. Germline values: CDR1 MGHDK, CDR2 SYGVNS. The DNA of the CDR3 is TGTGCCAGCAGACAGGGCGGAGGCTACACCTTC. It translates to CASRQGGGYTF.

This clone was seen a handful of times. The chain couples TRBV6-1 to TRBJ2-7, with 8 bases aligning to TRBD2. CDR3 length: 16 amino acids. Germline V gene lookup returns CDR1 MNHNS and CDR2 SASEGT. The V segment lost 0 bases and the J segment 3 bases; nucleotides outside the gene matches: 7. CDR3 in amino acids: CASSEALVAGIYEQYF. The CDR3 DNA is TGTGCCAGCAGTGAAGCTCTTGTAGCGGGGATCTACGAGCAGTACTTC.

This clone was observed a few times. The chain recombines TRBV27 with TRBJ1-6; D is undetermined. The CDR3 covers 15 residues. Trimming removed 5 bases at V and 8 bases at J, with 16 bases between. From germline, CDR1 is MNHEY and CDR2 SMNVEV (reference sequence). CDR3 sequence (DNA): TGTGCCAGCAGTACTTTTCGGACTTTCGATTCACCCCTCCACTTT. Translation: CASSTFRTFDSPLHF.

The chain is built from TRBV7-9 and TRBJ1-6; tentative D call: TRBD1 (6 bases). The CDR3 has 15 amino acids. The ends were cut back, 0 bases at V and 10 bases at J, with 13 bases in the middle. Per the germline V gene, CDR1 is SEHNR and CDR2 is FQNEAQ (reference sequence). The CDR3 is CASSLAGRGNSPLHF. As DNA, the CDR3 is TGTGCCAGCAGCTTAGCGGGCAGGGGAAACTCACCCCTCCACTTT.

The chain is built from TRBV27 and TRBJ2-3; 10 bases line up with TRBD2. J gave up 5 bases and V 3 bases, and 5 bases lay outside the gene matches. The CDR3 extends over 15 amino acids. The germline V gene encodes CDR1 MNHEY and CDR2 SMNVEV (reference sequence). Here the CDR3 DNA reads TGTGCCAGCAGTTTGCTAGCGGGGGATGTAGATACGCAGTATTTT. Translating it yields CASSLLAGDVDTQYF.

The CDR3 sequence is CATSDPMGGVETQYF. The CDR3 DNA follows: TGTGCCACCAGTGATCCAATGGGGGGGGTGGAGACCCAGTACTTC. The rearrangement joins TRBV24-1 to TRBJ2-5, with TRBD2 matching over 7 bases. V dropped 3 bases and J dropped 5; count of bases not matched to a gene: 8. This CDR3 has 15 residues. Germline CDR1 is KGHDR and CDR2 is SFDVKD.

CDR3 residues: CASKGQLNTEAFF. CDR3 sequence (DNA): TGTGCCAGCAAGGGACAGTTGAACACTGAAGCTTTCTTT. The rearrangement links TRBV6-5 to TRBJ1-1, with TRBD1 identical over 7 bases. Germline CDR1 MNHEY, CDR2 SVGAGI. The CDR3 length is 13 residues. V shed 7 bases, J shed 0 bases, and the junction held 2 bases outside the gene matches.

Regarding this clone: This sample also contains other DNA sequences that code for the same CDR3. The J gene is TRBJ2-1, the V gene TRBV5-1, with D unresolved. V was trimmed by 0 bases and J by 4 bases, leaving 5 bases between them. The CDR3 is made up of 13 amino acids. CDR1 SGHRS and CDR2 YFSETQ come from the germline V gene. CDR3 amino acids: CASSLGLYNEQFF. The CDR3 coding sequence is TGCGCCAGCAGCTTGGGGCTTTACAATGAGCAGTTCTTC.

The rearrangement links TRBV2 to TRBJ2-7, with 9 bases matching TRBD1. CDR1 is SNHLY and CDR2 is FYNNEI in the germline V gene. V shed 6 bases, J shed 5 bases, and the junction held 8 bases outside the gene matches. This CDR3 comprises 14 residues. The CDR3 DNA reads as TGTGCCAGCAGCCAGAGGGGACAGGGCCACGAGCAGTACTTC. The encoded protein is CASSQRGQGHEQYF.

This chain joins TRBV12-3 or TRBV12-4 and TRBJ2-3; no clear D. The CDR3 loop spans 12 amino acids. V was shortened by 6 bases and J by 6 bases, with 10 bases between the two germline ends. Here the CDR3 reads CASSLLSDTQYF. The CDR3 coding sequence is TGTGCCAGCAGCCTCCTATCTGATACGCAGTATTTT.

The chain couples TRBV7-8 to TRBJ1-2; D possibly corresponds to TRBD1 (6 bases). The CDR3 runs 13 residues. V was clipped by 8 bases and J by 4 bases, with 14 bases between them. Germline CDR1 is SGHVS and CDR2 is FQNEAQ. The DNA for the CDR3 is TGTGCCAGCGGCCACAGGGAAACCTATGGCTACACCTTC. Its protein is CASGHRETYGYTF.

The CDR3 here is CASSHPRGEDTDTQYF. In DNA form, the CDR3 reads TGTGCCAGCAGCCACCCCAGGGGAGAGGACACAGATACGCAGTATTTT. J is TRBJ2-3 and V is TRBV7-9; D possibly corresponds to TRBD1 (6 bases). The CDR3 loop spans 16 amino acids. The germline V gene has CDR1 SEHNR and CDR2 FQNEAQ (reference sequence). Trimming removed 5 bases from V and 2 bases from J, with 17 bases in between.

This clone appeared a single time. This chain uses TRBV30 with TRBJ2-1; weak D call: TRBD2 (6 bases). The germline V and J ends were trimmed by 3 bases and 13 bases, with 22 bases remaining between them. Per the germline V gene, CDR1 is GTSNPN and CDR2 is SVGIG (reference sequence). The CDR3 is made up of 14 amino acids. CDR3 bases: TGTGCCTGGAGCCAGGGCAGGGAGGCTCCCCTCCAGTTCTTC. Its protein is CAWSQGREAPLQFF. The variable domain in full, completed from reference TRBV30 and TRBJ2-1, reads SQTIHQWPATLVQPVGSPLSLECTVEGTSNPNLYWYRQAAGRGLQLLFYSVGIGQISSEVPQNLSASRPQDRQFILSSKKLLLSDSGFYLCAWSQGREAPLQFFGPGTRLTVL.

The genes are TRBV10-1 and TRBJ2-5, with 9 bases matching TRBD2. The germline V gene has CDR1 WNHNN and CDR2 SYGVQD (reference sequence). V lost 2 bases to trimming and J lost 1 base; unmatched junction nucleotides: 2. The length of the CDR3 is 15 residues. This CDR3 is CASSEVSGGQETQYF. CDR3 DNA: TGCGCCAGCAGTGAGGTTAGCGGGGGCCAAGAGACCCAGTACTTC.

As concerns this clone: A read error may account for a junction end that differs from germline. The chain joins TRBV6-5 to TRBJ2-1, with 16 nucleotides matching TRBD2. Germline loops: CDR1 MNHEY, CDR2 SVGAGI. CDR3 length: 13 residues. The CDR3 is CASSLGLAGGLVF. Here the CDR3 DNA reads TGTGCCAGCAGTTTGGGACTAGCGGGGGGGCTGGTCTTC.

The chain carries TRBV11-3 and TRBJ1-1; no reliable D call. This CDR3 is built from 12 residues. Looked up from germline, CDR1 is SGHNT and CDR2 is YENEEA. Trimming stripped 2 bases from V and 7 bases from J, with 8 bases between. DNA of the CDR3: TGTGCCAGCAGCTTATTCGGCGGTGAAGCTTTCTTT. It encodes CASSLFGGEAFF.

This chain links TRBV6-2 or TRBV6-3 with TRBJ1-1, with unresolved D. From germline, CDR1 is MNHEY and CDR2 SVGEGT. This CDR3 region has 15 residues. Trimming left V 1 base short and J 1 base short, with 10 bases between. DNA for the CDR3: TGTGCCAGCAGTTACTGGCCAGTGAAGAACACTGAAGCTTTCTTT. Amino acids: CASSYWPVKNTEAFF.

CDR3 region: CASSLLARQGNTEAFF. The CDR3, as DNA: TGTGCCAGCAGTTTATTGGCGCGGCAGGGGAACACTGAAGCTTTCTTT. The chain carries TRBV27 and TRBJ1-1; maybe TRBD1 (5 bases). This CDR3 comprises 16 residues. Germline V lookup: CDR1 MNHEY, CDR2 SMNVEV (reference sequence). Trimming cost V 1 base and J 1 base, with 13 bases left between them.

The chain joins TRBV5-6 to TRBJ2-7; 9 nucleotides agree with TRBD1. Trimming cost V 3 bases and J 6 bases; bases outside gene matches: 4. Germline lookup yields CDR1 SGHDT and CDR2 YYEEEE. The CDR3 loop spans 13 amino acids. The CDR3 bases are TGTGCCAGCAGCTGGGGGACAGGGCTCGAGCAGTACTTC. Translated: CASSWGTGLEQYF. Full variable domain (missing parts from reference TRBV5-6 and TRBJ2-7): DAGVTQSPTHLIKTRGQQVTLRCSPKSGHDTVSWYQQALGQGPQFIFQYYEEEERQRGNFPDRFSGHQFPNYSSELNVNALLLGDSALYLCASSWGTGLEQYFGPGTRLTVT.

In the case of this clone: One junction end disagrees with the germline gene, perhaps due to a read error. The chain carries TRBV15 and TRBJ2-1; D call uncertain. Per the germline V gene, CDR1 is LNHNV and CDR2 is YYDKDF (reference sequence). The CDR3 sequence is 13 residues long. The CDR3 spells CATSTDPRQPLVF. The CDR3 region has the DNA TGTGCCACCAGCACCGACCCCCGGCAGCCCCTAGTCTTC.

The chain carries TRBV6-1 and TRBJ1-2, with 7 nucleotides matching TRBD1. This CDR3 spans 12 amino acids. Unmatched junction bases numbered 1, after V lost 3 bases and J lost 6 bases. Per germline, CDR1 MNHNS and CDR2 SASEGT. CDR3 nucleotides: TGTGCCAGCAGTGAGACAGGGAATGGCTACACCTTC. Translated, it gives CASSETGNGYTF.

V usage is TRBV6-1 and J usage is TRBJ1-2; 7 bases agree with TRBD1. Germline assignment: CDR1 MNHNS and CDR2 SASEGT. The CDR3 loop spans 14 amino acids. Germline trimming cut 3 bases from V and 5 bases from J; bases unmatched to any gene: 6. The CDR3 sequence is CASSEGQLLYGYTF. In DNA form, the CDR3 reads TGTGCCAGCAGTGAGGGACAGCTTCTTTATGGCTACACCTTC.

V usage is TRBV2 and J usage is TRBJ1-2; 7 bases map to TRBD1. Germline values: CDR1 SNHLY, CDR2 FYNNEI. The CDR3 extends over 13 amino acids. The V segment lost 9 bases and the J segment 2 bases; nucleotides outside the gene matches: 6. The CDR3 reads CARARDSNYGYTF. The CDR3 DNA reads TGTGCCAGAGCGAGGGACAGCAACTATGGCTACACCTTC.

This chain uses TRBV3-1 (or the pseudogene TRBV3-2) with TRBJ2-5, with TRBD2 matching over 12 bases. The CDR3 is made up of 16 amino acids. Germline lookup yields CDR1 LGHDT and CDR2 YNNKEL (reference sequence). Trimming took 2 bases from V and 3 from J; bases not matched to a gene: 4. The CDR3 coding sequence is TGTGCCAGCAGCCAACTAGCGGGGGGGATTGAAGAGACCCAGTACTTC. It specifies CASSQLAGGIEETQYF.

The chain is built from TRBV29-1 and TRBJ2-5; TRBD1 is a possible D gene (6 bases). The germline V gene encodes CDR1 SQVTM and CDR2 ANQGSEA. This CDR3 is built from 13 residues. Trimming left V 3 bases short and J 5 bases short, with 13 bases between. The CDR3 reads CSVEKGDDETQYF. The CDR3 bases are TGCAGCGTTGAGAAGGGGGACGACGAGACCCAGTACTTC.